The 17 T cell receptor beta chains reported below all come from one sample, sequenced in a study of Graves' ophthalmopathy and Graves' hyperthyroidism. For repertoire sequencing, the TCR beta CDR3 regions were amplified from RNA transcripts. HTBI primers were employed in first-round RT-PCR, then a second-round multiplex PCR followed. TCRdb independently ran MiXCR on the multiplex PCR reads; one entry per CDR3 protein. The repertoire holds about half a million distinct CDR3 sequences, with roughly an eighth as singletons. The sample taken for sequencing was blood. These receptors all stem from a woman in her twenties or thirties with Graves' ophthalmopathy.

The chain has TRBV29-1 and TRBJ2-7; D is uncertain. The CDR3 is made up of 13 amino acids. Per germline, CDR1 SQVTM and CDR2 ANQGSEA. The ends were cut back, 6 bases at V and 2 bases at J, with 14 bases in the middle. The CDR3 DNA reads TGCAGCGTCCTCCAAGCGAACACCTACGAGCAGTACTTC. Translated: CSVLQANTYEQYF.

This clonotype was counted at least ten times. The chain recombines TRBV6-1 with TRBJ2-7, with a weak D call TRBD2 (5 bases). V was shortened by 5 bases and J by 2 bases, with 16 bases between the two germline ends. Germline V CDR1 and CDR2: MNHNS, SASEGT. There are 15 residues in the CDR3. As DNA, the CDR3 is TGTGCCAGCAGTCCATCTTGGACGGAGGCCTACGAGCAGTACTTC. It yields the protein CASSPSWTEAYEQYF.

The J gene is TRBJ2-5, the V gene TRBV4-2; TRBD2 is a possible D gene (5 bases). This CDR3 contains 14 residues. Germline V gene data show CDR1 as LGHNA and CDR2 as YNFKEQ. V lost 0 bases and J lost 3, with 8 bases in between. The chain's CDR3 is CASSQEWREETQYF. The CDR3, as DNA: TGTGCCAGCAGCCAAGAATGGCGGGAAGAGACCCAGTACTTC.

The rearrangement joins TRBV11-1 to TRBJ2-1; 11 nucleotides align to TRBD2. Germline V CDR1 and CDR2: SGHAT, FQDESV (reference sequence). This CDR3 has 18 amino acids. The junction had 13 bases not matched to a gene; V was cut back by 1 base and J by 8 bases. CDR3 sequence: CASSLGGRGSGRGDEQFF. The CDR3 coding sequence is TGTGCCAGCAGCTTAGGGGGTCGGGGTAGCGGGAGGGGCGATGAGCAGTTCTTC.

The chain joins TRBV6-2 or TRBV6-3 to TRBJ1-3; D remains ambiguous. Trimming cost V 2 bases and J 0 bases, with 11 bases left between them. The CDR3 is 16 residues long. The germline gives CDR1 MNHEY, CDR2 SVGEGT. As DNA, the CDR3 is TGTGCCAGCAGTTACCCATATCAAAGCTCTGGAAACACCATATATTTT. Residues: CASSYPYQSSGNTIYF.

In this sample, this clonotype turned up many times. For the CDR3, the DNA is TGTGCCACCAGCAGTCTAGGGGCCCCACGGGCCGGGGAGCTGTTTTTT. As protein: CATSSLGAPRAGELFF. V gene TRBV15 combines with J gene TRBJ2-2; TRBD1 might be the D (5 bases). This CDR3 spans 16 amino acids. V lost 3 bases, J lost 6 bases, and 17 bases lay in between. The germline gives CDR1 LNHNV, CDR2 YYDKDF (reference sequence).

V usage is TRBV5-4 and J usage is TRBJ2-1; D is unresolved. V was cut by 0 bases and J by 9 bases, with 16 bases left in between. The germline V gene has CDR1 SGHNT and CDR2 YYREEE (reference sequence). The CDR3 is 15 residues long. The chain's CDR3 is CASSLESVLVGEQFF. As DNA, the CDR3 is TGTGCCAGCAGCTTGGAATCAGTCTTAGTGGGTGAGCAGTTCTTC.

This clonotype was seen repeatedly, ten times or more. V usage is TRBV12-3 or TRBV12-4 and J usage is TRBJ1-6; D is undetermined. CDR3 length: 12 amino acids. Trimming shortened V by 7 bases and J by 6 bases, and 7 bases separated the two germline ends. Here the CDR3 reads CASNRPNSPLHF. CDR3 bases: TGTGCCAGCAACCGACCTAATTCACCCCTCCACTTT.

The table lists this clonotype with many counts. This CDR3 is CASSLDRGGRETQYF. Written as DNA, the CDR3 is TGTGCCAGCAGCCTAGACAGGGGAGGAAGAGAGACCCAGTACTTC. The chain uses TRBV12-3 or TRBV12-4 and TRBJ2-5; the match to TRBD1 covers 8 bases. The CDR3 runs to 15 residues. Germline trimming cut 6 bases from V and 4 bases from J; bases unmatched to any gene: 10.

This clonotype was recorded a few times. The gene calls are TRBV4-1 and TRBJ2-7; 8 bases line up with TRBD1. Germline CDR1 is MGHRA and CDR2 is YSYEKL. V shed 1 base, J shed 1 base, and the junction held 9 bases outside the gene matches. The CDR3 has 17 amino acids. The CDR3 nucleotides are TGCGCCAGCAGCCAAGTCGTTTTGGGGGACAGGTCCTACGAGCAGTACTTC. It codes for CASSQVVLGDRSYEQYF.

This clonotype was seen ten or more times. The gene calls are TRBV5-7 and TRBJ2-6; possible D gene TRBD1, 6 bases. TRBV5-7 is an ORF, with its function uncertain. V shed 4 bases and J shed 0 bases, with 17 bases lying between them. The CDR3 sequence is 18 residues long. The CDR3 DNA is TGTGCCAGCAGCGCTGACAGGTACTTCGTCTCTGGGGCCAACGTCCTGACTTTC. Its protein product is CASSADRYFVSGANVLTF.

This clonotype was observed a single time. This chain connects TRBV10-1 to TRBJ2-7; possible D gene TRBD1, 5 bases. The V and J ends lost 7 bases and 4 bases respectively, with 20 bases between them. CDR3 size: 15 residues. The germline CDR1 and CDR2 sequences are WNHNN and SYGVQD (reference sequence). The CDR3 coding sequence is TGCGCCAGCACCTGGCAGGGTTATAGCCCTTACGAGCAGTACTTC. It is translated as CASTWQGYSPYEQYF.

The chain links TRBV27 to TRBJ1-5; D not resolved. Trimming cost V 2 bases and J 5 bases, with 10 bases left between them. This CDR3 has 14 amino acids. CDR1 is MNHEY and CDR2 is SMNVEV in the germline V gene (reference sequence). In DNA form, the CDR3 reads TGTGCCAGCAGTTTAGTGCAGTCCCATCAGCCCCAGCATTTT. Its translation is CASSLVQSHQPQHF.

At least ten counts were recorded for this clonotype. The V and J genes are TRBV6-1 and TRBJ1-1; D unclear. V was clipped by 4 bases and J by 2 bases, with 11 bases between them. Germline V lookup: CDR1 MNHNS, CDR2 SASEGT. CDR3 size: 14 residues. In nucleotides, the CDR3 is TGTGCCAGCAGTGGTCTTGGGCAAAACACTGAAGCTTTCTTT. Translated: CASSGLGQNTEAFF.

This sequence joins TRBV12-3 or TRBV12-4 and TRBJ2-7; 12 bases align to TRBD2. With 3 bases clipped from V and 3 bases from J, the junction kept 6 bases outside the gene matches. The CDR3 totals 16 residues. CDR3 sequence reads: CASSFWTSGIHYEQYF. As DNA, the CDR3 is TGTGCCAGCAGTTTTTGGACTAGCGGGATCCACTACGAGCAGTACTTC.

This clonotype has a count of ten or more. The V and J genes are TRBV14 and TRBJ2-2; D is ambiguous. The V end lost 4 bases, the J end lost 1 base, and 13 bases lay between the germline ends. The CDR3 runs 16 residues. Looked up from germline, CDR1 is SGHDN and CDR2 is FVKESK. The CDR3 reads CASSLEGFRNTGELFF. CDR3 in DNA: TGTGCCAGCAGCCTAGAAGGTTTCAGGAACACCGGGGAGCTGTTTTTT.

This clonotype was recorded many times. This rearrangement joins TRBV7-8 to TRBJ2-7; TRBD2 matches 10 bases. The CDR3 loop spans 16 amino acids. Looked up from germline, CDR1 is SGHVS and CDR2 is FQNEAQ. V lost 5 bases to trimming and J lost 2 bases; unmatched junction nucleotides: 9. The CDR3 region is CASSVGGLAAPYEQYF. Here the CDR3 DNA reads TGTGCCAGCAGCGTAGGCGGACTAGCGGCCCCCTACGAGCAGTACTTC.